Presented here are 2 T cell receptor beta chains from one specimen sequenced in a study of CD8+ T cells in alopecia areata (dated by TCRdb to 2016 to 2019). To prepare the library, the immunoSEQ multiplex PCR assay was applied. RNA was extracted from all samples and reverse transcribed into cDNA, which served as template for TCR sequencing. TCRdb took over this immuneACCESS table, retaining in-frame rearrangements with V and J assigned. Such tables are incomplete; in checked studies, under half of the missing clones stem from an unresolved V gene, and the remainder is unexplained. For this sample the table gives approximately 24,000 clones, of which about 50% were detected only once. The ten top clones hold roughly a third of the sample. What was sequenced was NKG2D-high CD8+ T cells sorted from blood. Read against the paper, the sample's cell subset or site label means: sorted CD8+ NKG2D-high blood T cells. The receptors were gathered from a human donor with alopecia areata.

V gene TRBV10-2 combines with J gene TRBJ2-1, with D unresolved. The germline V gene encodes CDR1 WSHSY and CDR2 SAAADI. The CDR3 extends over 15 amino acids. The V and J ends lost 6 bases and 8 bases respectively, with 20 bases between them. CDR3 in DNA: TGCGCCAGCAGCCAAAGGGCACCCCAGCCACATGAGCAGTTCTTC. Translating it yields CASSQRAPQPHEQFF.

J is TRBJ2-3 and V is TRBV7-9; D gene uncertain. Germline-derived CDR1 and CDR2 are SEHNR and FQNEAQ (reference sequence). The CDR3 runs 12 residues. V was trimmed by 2 bases and J by 4 bases, leaving 4 bases between them. This CDR3 is CASSLSPDTQYF. The CDR3 DNA reads as TGTGCCAGCAGCTTATCCCCAGATACGCAGTATTTT.